Listed here are 32 T cell receptor beta chains from one sample, sequenced in a study of identical twins. From the 5' RACE reads, TCRdb called clonotypes with MiXCR, one entry per CDR3 protein. This sample carries 500,000 to 650,000 distinct CDR3 sequences, under 8.5% of them seen once, and the ten largest clones take 1.6%. The sample was also linked to a second study, of yellow fever vaccine responses in identical twins.

Input material: PBMCs. The receptors were sampled from a woman between 18 and 30 years old in good health.

This clonotype was counted a few times. The chain uses TRBV20-1 and TRBJ1-1; tentative D call: TRBD1 (6 bases). Trimming left V 1 base short and J 5 bases short, with 14 bases between. There are 14 residues in the CDR3. The germline V gene has CDR1 DFQATT and CDR2 SNEGSKA (reference sequence). The CDR3 nucleotides are TGCAGTGCTAGAGGGCCAGGGGAGTGGACTGAAGCTTTCTTT. This translates into CSARGPGEWTEAFF.

This clonotype was seen many times. This chain connects TRBV24-1 to TRBJ2-2; TRBD1 aligns across 8 bases. This CDR3 contains 15 residues. V shed 3 bases and J 3 bases; nucleotides not matched to a gene: 2. Germline V lookup: CDR1 KGHDR, CDR2 SFDVKD. The CDR3 here is CATSDKDRDTGELFF. The CDR3 nucleotides are TGTGCCACCAGTGATAAGGACAGGGACACCGGGGAGCTGTTTTTT.

This clonotype was counted only a few times. V usage is TRBV5-1 and J usage is TRBJ2-3; D unclear. This CDR3 is 13 amino acids long. V was cut by 4 bases and J by 0 bases, with 6 bases left in between. From germline, CDR1 is SGHRS and CDR2 YFSETQ. The CDR3 loop is CASSTSSTDTQYF. The CDR3 DNA follows: TGCGCCAGCAGCACATCTAGCACAGATACGCAGTATTTT.

This clonotype was observed at least ten times. The chain couples TRBV12-3 or TRBV12-4 to TRBJ2-1; D unclear. This CDR3 contains 11 residues. Trimming removed 6 bases from V and 7 bases from J, with 7 bases in between. CDR3 sequence reads: CASSLLNEQFF. For the CDR3, the DNA is TGTGCCAGCAGCTTACTGAATGAGCAGTTCTTC.

The sample holds a few counts of this clonotype. This rearrangement joins TRBV2 to TRBJ2-1, with 10 bases matching TRBD2. CDR1 and CDR2 from the germline V gene are SNHLY and FYNNEI. The CDR3 has 16 residues. The junction had 14 bases not matched to a gene; V was cut back by 7 bases and J by 8 bases. CDR3 sequence reads: CASIQSGTSERDEQFF. Here the CDR3 DNA reads TGTGCCAGCATCCAATCCGGGACTAGCGAGAGGGATGAGCAGTTCTTC.

This chain uses TRBV5-1 with TRBJ2-7, with a weak D call TRBD1 (5 bases). Germline V gene sequence: CDR1 SGHRS, CDR2 YFSETQ. CDR3 length equals 14 residues. V was pared by 7 bases and J by 3 bases, with 17 bases between. The CDR3 DNA follows: TGCGCCAGCCGCCGTTATGGACAAAACTACGAGCAGTACTTC. Translated, it gives CASRRYGQNYEQYF.

This clonotype was counted only a few times. The chain employs TRBV20-1 and TRBJ2-1, with 7 bases aligning to TRBD2. J was trimmed by 3 bases and V by 3 bases; bases with no gene match: 5. Looked up from germline, CDR1 is DFQATT and CDR2 is SNEGSKA (reference sequence). The CDR3 extends over 14 amino acids. CDR3 residues: CSASGGFYYNEQFF. DNA for the CDR3: TGCAGTGCTAGCGGGGGGTTTTACTACAATGAGCAGTTCTTC.

This clonotype was counted a few times. This sequence joins TRBV3-1 and TRBJ2-7; 8 nucleotides agree with TRBD2. Germline trimming cut 1 base from V and 7 bases from J; bases unmatched to any gene: 12. Germline CDR1 reads LGHDT; CDR2 reads YNNKEL (reference sequence). This CDR3 spans 16 amino acids. The CDR3 DNA sequence: TGTGCCAGCAGCCAAGGACTAGCGCGGGGGGTGGGGGAGCAGTACGTC. Its protein is CASSQGLARGVGEQYV.

This clonotype was counted at least ten times. V and J are TRBV11-3 and TRBJ2-2, with TRBD1 as a possible D gene (6 bases). The CDR3 contains 15 residues. V dropped 5 bases and J dropped 4 bases, with 14 bases sitting between them. Germline CDR1 reads SGHNT; CDR2 reads YENEEA. CDR3 sequence reads: CASSPRDKRTGELFF. CDR3 nucleotide sequence: TGTGCCAGCAGCCCCCGGGACAAACGCACCGGGGAGCTGTTTTTT.

This clonotype has a handful of counts. V and J are TRBV2 and TRBJ2-7, with D possibly matching TRBD2 (7 bases). This CDR3 is 14 amino acids long. Trimming stripped 8 bases from V and 4 bases from J, with 18 bases between. Germline-derived CDR1 and CDR2 are SNHLY and FYNNEI. The CDR3 nucleotides are TGTGCCAGCCCGGGAGGCAGGGGTGGTTACGAGCAGTACGTC. This encodes CASPGGRGGYEQYV.

This clonotype occurred a few times. The chain couples TRBV5-1 to TRBJ2-5; 10 nucleotides agree with TRBD2. CDR3 length equals 16 residues. The V and J ends lost 3 bases and 4 bases, in that order; junction bases with no gene match: 9. Looked up from germline, CDR1 is SGHRS and CDR2 is YFSETQ. The CDR3 DNA reads as TGCGCCAGCAGCTATACCTCTAGCGGGAGATCAGAGACCCAGTACTTC. Its translation: CASSYTSSGRSETQYF.

The V call is TRBV12-3 or TRBV12-4, the J call TRBJ1-1, with unresolved D. The CDR3 extends over 15 amino acids. V shed 3 bases and J shed 1 base, with 12 bases lying between them. CDR3 nucleotides: TGTGCCAGCAGTTTTGGGGTCTCGGGGAACACTGAAGCTTTCTTT. Protein sequence: CASSFGVSGNTEAFF.

This clonotype was seen a handful of times. The chain combines TRBV5-1 with TRBJ2-7; D is perhaps TRBD2 (6 bases). CDR1 is SGHRS, CDR2 YFSETQ, per germline. The CDR3 runs to 18 residues. Trimming stripped 4 bases from V and 0 bases from J, with 23 bases between. CDR3 sequence (DNA): TGCGCCAGCAGCCCCCACAGCTATAGCGGAGCAAGCTCCTACGAGCAGTACTTC. It yields the protein CASSPHSYSGASSYEQYF.

The chain joins TRBV7-9 to TRBJ2-1; D possibly matches TRBD1 or TRBD2 (5 bases each). Trimming pared 7 bases from V and 5 bases from J, leaving 15 bases between. The length of the CDR3 is 14 residues. CDR1 is SEHNR and CDR2 is FQNEAQ in the germline V gene (reference sequence). CDR3 DNA: TGTGCCAGCACCCCGGGGCCCCCCAACAATGAGCAGTTCTTC. This encodes CASTPGPPNNEQFF.

In this sample, this clonotype turned up a few times. The V and J genes are TRBV9 and TRBJ2-3, with D possibly being TRBD2 (7 bases). The CDR3 runs to 14 residues. Germline loops: CDR1 SGDLS, CDR2 YYNGEE. V was cut by 0 bases and J by 8 bases, with 13 bases left in between. CDR3 amino acids: CASSVAGLGGTQYF. The CDR3 DNA is TGTGCCAGCAGCGTAGCCGGACTAGGGGGTACGCAGTATTTT.

The rearrangement links TRBV18 to TRBJ2-1; D is possibly TRBD2 (6 bases). Germline V gene sequence: CDR1 KGHSH, CDR2 LQKENI. Trimming took off 3 bases at V and 8 bases at J, with 14 bases between the two ends. CDR3 length: 14 amino acids. In DNA, the CDR3 is TGTGCCAGCTCACCTACGGCTAGCGTTCATGAGCAGTTCTTC. It codes for CASSPTASVHEQFF.

This clonotype was seen many times. The rearrangement uses TRBV3-1 and TRBJ1-1, with D unresolved. CDR3 length: 13 amino acids. The germline V and J ends were trimmed by 0 bases and 5 bases, with 7 bases remaining between them. Germline V gives CDR1 LGHDT, CDR2 YNNKEL (reference sequence). CDR3 coding DNA: TGTGCCAGCAGCCAAGACGCTGGGACTGAAGCTTTCTTT. It encodes CASSQDAGTEAFF.

This clonotype was found many times. The chain employs TRBV6-5 and TRBJ1-2; a possible D gene is TRBD1 (6 bases). CDR1 is MNHEY, CDR2 SVGAGI, per germline. Trimming pared 0 bases from V and 7 bases from J, leaving 12 bases between. The CDR3 has 14 residues. The CDR3, as DNA: TGTGCCAGCAGTTACTCCCACAGGGTTCGTGGCTACACCTTC. Protein: CASSYSHRVRGYTF.

The rearrangement links TRBV29-1 to TRBJ2-1; D remains unclear. The germline V and J ends were trimmed by 5 bases and 10 bases, with 6 bases remaining between them. CDR3 length: 9 amino acids. From germline, CDR1 is SQVTM and CDR2 ANQGSEA. For the CDR3, the DNA is TGCAGCGTTAATGGGGAGCAGTTCTTC. Amino acids: CSVNGEQFF.

In this sample, this clonotype turned up a few times. The chain carries TRBV28 and TRBJ2-7, with a tentative D call TRBD2 (5 bases). V dropped 7 bases and J dropped 5 bases, with 12 bases sitting between them. The germline V gene encodes CDR1 MDHEN and CDR2 SYDVKM. This CDR3 is 12 amino acids long. The CDR3 DNA is TGTGCCAGCACCGCACTAGGGAACGAGCAGTACTTC. Protein sequence: CASTALGNEQYF.

This clonotype was seen only a few times. The DNA for the CDR3 is TGTGCCAGCAGCTTAGACGGGTTCGGGGGGGGAATGAACACTGAAGCTTTCTTT. It specifies CASSLDGFGGGMNTEAFF. The V gene is TRBV11-2, the J gene TRBJ1-1; a weak D match, TRBD1 (5 bases). Germline loops: CDR1 SGHAT, CDR2 FQNNGV. V shed 0 bases and J shed 0 bases, with 17 bases lying between them. The CDR3 has 18 amino acids. Based on the CDR3 plus reference TRBV11-2 and TRBJ1-1, the full variable domain is EAGVAQSPRYKIIEKRQSVAFWCNPISGHATLYWYQQILGQGPKLLIQFQNNGVVDDSQLPKDRFSAERLKGVDSTLKIQPAKLEDSAVYLCASSLDGFGGGMNTEAFFGQGTRLTVV.

This clonotype was counted only a few times. The chain combines TRBV12-3 or TRBV12-4 with TRBJ2-7, with 8 bases identical to TRBD2. CDR3 length: 12 residues. V dropped 4 bases and J dropped 6; count of bases not matched to a gene: 2. Here the CDR3 reads CASSSSGSEQYF. CDR3 nucleotides: TGTGCCAGCAGTTCGAGCGGGAGCGAGCAGTACTTC.

In its sample, this clonotype was seen a few times. V is TRBV20-1 and J is TRBJ1-1; 7 bases are shared with TRBD1. Germline loops: CDR1 DFQATT, CDR2 SNEGSKA (reference sequence). The CDR3 totals 15 residues. The junction had 9 bases not matched to a gene; V was cut back by 0 bases and J by 5 bases. The CDR3 region has the DNA TGCAGTGCTAGAGATGATGGTCAGGGGGGGACTGAAGCTTTCTTT. This encodes CSARDDGQGGTEAFF.

In regard to this clonotype: One junction end does not reproduce the germline sequence, and a read error may be involved. V is TRBV27 and J is TRBJ2-5, with 8 bases matching TRBD1. Germline-derived CDR1 and CDR2 are MNHEY and SMNVEV (reference sequence). This CDR3 has 14 residues. CDR3 DNA sequence: TGTACCAGCAGTTTGAGGACAGGGCGGGAGACCCAGTACTTC. Its translation is CTSSLRTGRETQYF.

Ten or more counts support this clonotype. The V gene is TRBV4-1, the J gene TRBJ1-2; a possible D gene is TRBD1 (5 bases). The ends were cut back, 1 base at V and 9 bases at J, with 9 bases in the middle. This CDR3 contains 12 residues. Germline CDR1 reads MGHRA; CDR2 reads YSYEKL. In nucleotides, the CDR3 is TGCGCCAGCAGCCAAGGGAGGGGAAGCTACACCTTC. As protein: CASSQGRGSYTF.

This clonotype was seen ten or more times. V gene TRBV20-1 combines with J gene TRBJ1-6; D might be TRBD1 (5 bases). Trimming left V 6 bases short and J 7 bases short, with 10 bases between. The CDR3 extends over 12 amino acids. Germline loops: CDR1 DFQATT, CDR2 SNEGSKA (reference sequence). The CDR3 protein is CSAGRQNSPLHF. DNA for the CDR3: TGCAGTGCGGGACGACAGAATTCACCCCTCCACTTT.

In this sample, this clonotype turned up many times. The chain carries TRBV10-3 and TRBJ2-3; D not certain. This CDR3 contains 15 residues. The V end lost 2 bases, the J end lost 3 bases, and 12 bases lay between the germline ends. Germline V gene sequence: CDR1 ENHRY, CDR2 SYGVKD. As DNA, the CDR3 is TGTGCCATCAGTGAGAGGGTCAGCTTTACAGATACGCAGTATTTT. Amino acids: CAISERVSFTDTQYF.

This clonotype was counted many times. One end of the junction does not line up with germline, which may come from a read error. This chain connects TRBV3-1 to TRBJ1-4; TRBD1 matches 9 bases. CDR1 is LGHDT, CDR2 YNNKEL, per germline (reference sequence). The CDR3 consists of 13 residues. The CDR3 sequence: CASSQSGTGTLHF. CDR3 DNA: TGTGCCAGCAGCCAATCCGGGACAGGGACATTGCATTTT.

This clonotype was counted only a few times. This rearrangement joins TRBV5-5 to TRBJ2-3, with TRBD1 matching over 9 bases. The CDR3 loop spans 16 amino acids. V lost 4 bases to trimming and J lost 1 base; unmatched junction nucleotides: 7. Per the germline V gene, CDR1 is SGHKS and CDR2 is YYEKEE (reference sequence). Here the CDR3 DNA reads TGTGCCAGCAGCCACCCTCGGGACAGGGGCACAGATACGCAGTATTTT. It specifies CASSHPRDRGTDTQYF.

The chain joins TRBV20-1 to TRBJ2-1, with D possibly TRBD1 on 6 matching bases. The germline V gene has CDR1 DFQATT and CDR2 SNEGSKA (reference sequence). The CDR3 covers 11 residues. Trimming left V 6 bases short and J 6 bases short, with 9 bases between. In nucleotides, the CDR3 is TGCAGTGCAAAACAGGGCAATGAGCAGTTCTTC. Residues: CSAKQGNEQFF.

In this sample, this clonotype turned up many times. The V and J genes are TRBV12-3 or TRBV12-4 and TRBJ1-2; 8 bases match TRBD1. Trimming took 1 base from V and 2 from J; bases not matched to a gene: 3. The CDR3 loop spans 15 amino acids. In DNA, the CDR3 is TGTGCCAGCAGTTTAGTGCAGGGGGCCAACTATGGCTACACCTTC. Protein sequence: CASSLVQGANYGYTF.

This clonotype was detected many times. The genes are TRBV28 and TRBJ2-3; 9 bases map to TRBD1. The CDR3 spans 16 residues. V lost 5 bases to trimming and J lost 3 bases; unmatched junction nucleotides: 9. CDR1 is MDHEN and CDR2 is SYDVKM in the germline V gene. The CDR3 nucleotides are TGTGCCAGCAGTAAAAGACGGGACAGGGTTACAGATACGCAGTATTTT. Protein product: CASSKRRDRVTDTQYF.